This TCR beta chain comes out of a study of control samples from healthy donors and cancer patients. Sequenced by immunoSEQ multiplex PCR; TCRdb stores in-frame clones only, minus some. The data contain 110,000 to 150,000 clones, 75% to 90% of them seen just once; the ten biggest clones take up over 4%. There are 18 residues in the CDR3. Per germline, CDR1 SGHDN and CDR2 FVKESK. V was clipped by 4 bases and J by 2 bases, with 18 bases between them. The origin of this receptor is a man aged 25 to 40 in good health. What was sequenced was blood. The chain employs TRBV14 and TRBJ2-6; a weak D match, TRBD1 (6 bases). The CDR3 bases are TGTGCCAGCAGCCGAACACAGGGATGGGGACCTGGGGCCAACGTCCTGACTTTC. Its protein is CASSRTQGWGPGANVLTF.